The 23 T cell receptor beta chains below all came from one sample that was sequenced in a study of neurological immune-mediated disorders (dated 2019 in TCRdb). The receptor library was made with 5' RACE. The run used an Illumina HiSeq 2500. TCRdb cleaned the public reads at Q25 with fastp, built clones with MiXCR and kept in-frame beta chains. When rows share a CDR3 protein, they turn into one entry using the most common DNA and genes. The table for this sample lists under 80,000 distinct CDR3 sequences; roughly an eighth of them were counted only once. The leading ten clones occupy under 7% of the sample. Material for sequencing was PBMCs. The receptor source for this set is a woman in her forties or fifties in good health.

This clonotype was recorded at least ten times. V usage is TRBV12-3 or TRBV12-4 and J usage is TRBJ1-6; TRBD1 is a possible D gene (5 bases). The CDR3 runs 16 residues. V lost 6 bases and J lost 6, with 18 bases in between. The CDR3 coding sequence is TGTGCCAGCAGGACGGCCGGGACCGCAGTTAATTCACCCCTCCACTTT. Its translation: CASRTAGTAVNSPLHF.

This clonotype occurred many times. The V call is TRBV12-3 or TRBV12-4, the J call TRBJ2-2; possibly TRBD1 for D (6 bases). CDR3 length: 14 amino acids. V shed 2 bases and J shed 7 bases, with 11 bases lying between them. The DNA of the CDR3 is TGTGCCAGCAGTTTAAACAGGGTAATCGGGGAGCTGTTTTTT. Translation gives CASSLNRVIGELFF.

In this sample, this clonotype turned up many times. The V and J genes are TRBV5-1 and TRBJ1-2; D unresolved. Trimming stripped 7 bases from V and 5 bases from J, with 18 bases between. This CDR3 is 14 amino acids long. Germline V CDR1 and CDR2: SGHRS, YFSETQ. As DNA, the CDR3 is TGCGCCAGCCGTGAAACGGACCGGTTGTATGGCTACACCTTC. It codes for CASRETDRLYGYTF.

This clonotype was found many times. The chain joins TRBV5-1 to TRBJ2-1; weak D call: TRBD1 (6 bases). The germline V gene has CDR1 SGHRS and CDR2 YFSETQ. The CDR3 has 14 amino acids. Deletions cut 5 bases from V and 10 bases from J, with 19 bases between. The CDR3 reads CASRVPGESWEQFF. In DNA form, the CDR3 reads TGCGCCAGCAGGGTACCAGGGGAGTCGTGGGAGCAGTTCTTC.

This clonotype was seen ten or more times. The chain links TRBV6-6 to TRBJ2-5; a possible D gene is TRBD1 (5 bases). V lost 2 bases, J lost 11 bases, and 21 bases lay in between. The germline CDR1 and CDR2 sequences are MNHNY and SVGAGI (reference sequence). This CDR3 contains 15 residues. The CDR3 DNA follows: TGTGCCAGCAGTTACGCCCCGGCAGGGATGAACGGGCAGTACTTC. Encoded protein: CASSYAPAGMNGQYF.

There are many counts of this clonotype. The V gene is TRBV24-1, the J gene TRBJ1-2, with 8 positions matching TRBD1. V lost 3 bases to trimming and J lost 6 bases; unmatched junction nucleotides: 8. This CDR3 has 15 residues. In germline, CDR1 is KGHDR, CDR2 SFDVKD. CDR3 amino acids: CATSDGNRGSDGYTF. DNA for the CDR3: TGTGCCACCAGTGATGGAAACAGGGGGAGCGATGGCTACACCTTC.

This clonotype was observed many times. In DNA, the CDR3 is TGTGCCACATCGGTGGAGAATGAAAAACTGTTTTTT. This encodes CATSVENEKLFF. V gene TRBV15 combines with J gene TRBJ1-4, with D unclear. The CDR3 spans 12 residues. The germline CDR1 and CDR2 sequences are LNHNV and YYDKDF (reference sequence). Trimming stripped 9 bases from V and 5 bases from J, with 10 bases between. Together with reference TRBV15 and TRBJ1-4, the CDR3 gives the full variable domain: DAMVIQNPRYQVTQFGKPVTLSCSQTLNHNVMYWYQQKSSQAPKLLFHYYDKDFNNEADTPDNFQSRRPNTSFCFLDIRSPGLGDTAMYLCATSVENEKLFFGSGTQLSVL.

A word on this clonotype: A junction boundary mismatches the germline segment, possibly from a read error. The rearrangement links TRBV20-1 to TRBJ1-1; unclear D gene. Germline CDR1 is DFQATT and CDR2 is SNEGSKA (reference sequence). CDR3 size: 14 residues. The CDR3 reads CSARGNKGNTEDFF. The CDR3 DNA follows: TGCAGTGCTAGAGGCAACAAGGGTAACACTGAAGATTTCTTT.

Many counts were recorded for this clonotype. J is TRBJ2-1 and V is TRBV7-2, with 8 bases lining up with TRBD2. Per germline, CDR1 SGHTA and CDR2 FQGNSA. The CDR3 is made up of 15 amino acids. V shed 5 bases and J 2 bases; nucleotides not matched to a gene: 5. CDR3 bases: TGTGCCAGCAGCCAAGATAGCGGGGCCTACAATGAGCAGTTCTTC. It codes for CASSQDSGAYNEQFF.

This clonotype was counted many times. V usage is TRBV7-8 and J usage is TRBJ1-5; D is perhaps TRBD1 (5 bases). CDR3 length: 14 residues. V was pared by 8 bases and J by 3 bases, with 14 bases between. Germline CDR1 is SGHVS and CDR2 is FQNEAQ. The CDR3 DNA reads as TGTGCCAGCGGATCGACAGTCCTCAATCAGCCCCAGCATTTT. Translating it yields CASGSTVLNQPQHF.

This clonotype was counted ten times or more. The chain combines TRBV7-2 with TRBJ1-1; D is perhaps TRBD1 (6 bases). Deletions cut 3 bases from V and 6 bases from J, with 14 bases between. Germline V lookup: CDR1 SGHTA, CDR2 FQGNSA. The CDR3 is 14 residues long. The CDR3 loop reads CASSFQGHWAEAFF. The DNA of the CDR3 is TGTGCCAGCAGCTTCCAGGGGCACTGGGCTGAAGCTTTCTTT.

This clonotype appeared a few times. The chain carries TRBV5-1 and TRBJ2-3, with 11 bases matching TRBD2. The V and J ends lost 4 bases and 0 bases, in that order; junction bases with no gene match: 4. The CDR3 is made up of 16 amino acids. The germline gives CDR1 SGHRS, CDR2 YFSETQ. The CDR3 coding sequence is TGCGCCAGCAGCCGGGGACTAGCGGCTAGCACAGATACGCAGTATTTT. It translates to CASSRGLAASTDTQYF. Complete variable domain (other parts from reference TRBV5-1 and TRBJ2-3): KAGVTQTPRYLIKTRGQQVTLSCSPISGHRSVSWYQQTPGQGLQFLFEYFSETQRNKGNFPGRFSGRQFSNSRSEMNVSTLELGDSALYLCASSRGLAASTDTQYFGPGTRLTVL.

This clonotype occurred many times. V gene TRBV29-1 combines with J gene TRBJ1-5; D is undetermined. The CDR3 covers 12 residues. The ends were cut back, 4 bases at V and 2 bases at J, with 6 bases in the middle. Germline assignment: CDR1 SQVTM and CDR2 ANQGSEA. The CDR3: CSVGQRNQPQHF. In nucleotides, the CDR3 is TGCAGCGTTGGGCAGCGCAATCAGCCCCAGCATTTT.

This clonotype was recorded at least ten times. V and J are TRBV7-3 and TRBJ2-3; D remains ambiguous. Looked up from germline, CDR1 is SGHTA and CDR2 is FQGTGA. Trimming took off 5 bases at V and 1 base at J, with 13 bases between the two ends. The CDR3 spans 15 residues. The DNA for the CDR3 is TGTGCCAGCAGCCCTCGACGGTCAGGCACAGATACGCAGTATTTT. Translation gives CASSPRRSGTDTQYF. Variable domain in full (rest from reference TRBV7-3 and TRBJ2-3): GAGVSQTPSNKVTEKGKYVELRCDPISGHTALYWYRQSLGQGPEFLIYFQGTGAADDSGLPNDRFFAVRPEGSVSTLKIQRTERGDSAVYLCASSPRRSGTDTQYFGPGTRLTVL.

As to this clonotype: A much larger clone is a single base away; this may be a read error. The rearrangement uses TRBV5-1 and TRBJ1-4; D is ambiguous. Germline CDR1 reads SGHRS; CDR2 reads YFSETQ. V gave up 1 base and J gave up 8 bases, with 12 bases separating them. The CDR3 extends over 14 amino acids. In DNA, the CDR3 is TGCGCCAGCAGCTTGCGACTCGGCCAGGAAAAACTGTTTTTT. Translation: CASSLRLGQEKLFF.

This clonotype was found many times. The chain recombines TRBV5-1 with TRBJ2-7, with 9 positions matching TRBD1. The germline V gene has CDR1 SGHRS and CDR2 YFSETQ. CDR3 size: 14 residues. The junction had 4 bases not matched to a gene; V was cut back by 4 bases and J by 2 bases. Here the CDR3 reads CASSETGGPYEQYF. The CDR3 DNA reads TGCGCCAGCAGCGAGACAGGGGGTCCCTACGAGCAGTACTTC.

The chain couples TRBV3-1 to TRBJ1-4; D is perhaps TRBD1 (5 bases). This CDR3 comprises 16 residues. Between the trimmed V and J ends, which lost 4 bases and 3 bases, there was a span of 15 bases. Germline CDR1 is LGHDT and CDR2 is YNNKEL (reference sequence). The CDR3 sequence is CASSRSREFPNEKLFF. In nucleotides, the CDR3 is TGTGCCAGCAGCCGGAGCAGGGAATTCCCTAATGAAAAACTGTTTTTT. Using reference TRBV3-1 and TRBJ1-4 for the parts outside the CDR3, the full variable domain is DTAVSQTPKYLVTQMGNDKSIKCEQNLGHDTMYWYKQDSKKFLKIMFSYNNKELIINETVPNRFSPKSPDKAHLNLHINSLELGDSAVYFCASSRSREFPNEKLFFGSGTQLSVL.

About this clonotype: In this CDR3 the conserved last residue, phenylalanine or tryptophan, is missing, so a read error is likely. The chain couples TRBV10-3 to TRBJ2-7; TRBD1 aligns across 8 bases. V lost 9 bases and J lost 4; bases outside the gene matches: 8. Germline CDR1 ENHRY, CDR2 SYGVKD. The CDR3 contains 13 residues. CDR3 nucleotide sequence: TGTGCCATACAAAGGACAGGGCCGTACGAGCAGTACCTT. Translating it yields CAIQRTGPYEQYL.

The chain employs TRBV5-1 and TRBJ2-7, with 8 bases fitting TRBD1. From germline, CDR1 is SGHRS and CDR2 YFSETQ. The CDR3 length is 16 residues. V trimming: 2 bases; J trimming: 5 bases; junction bases outside the gene matches: 12. DNA of the CDR3: TGCGCCAGCAGCTTTGGGTTCGGACAGGGAATGAACGAGCAGTACTTC. Protein: CASSFGFGQGMNEQYF.

This clonotype was picked up many times. V and J are TRBV5-1 and TRBJ2-5; TRBD1 might be the D (6 bases). The germline gives CDR1 SGHRS, CDR2 YFSETQ. V gave up 1 base and J gave up 4 bases, with 11 bases separating them. CDR3 length: 14 residues. The CDR3 region has the DNA TGCGCCAGCAGCTTGACGGACAGCCGAGAGACCCAGTACTTC. Translation: CASSLTDSRETQYF.

As to this clonotype: At one end, the junction sequence differs from germline, possibly due to a read error. The V call is TRBV5-1, the J call TRBJ2-7, with 9 nucleotides matching TRBD2. This CDR3 is 13 amino acids long. Germline V lookup: CDR1 SGHRS, CDR2 YFSETQ. The CDR3 nucleotides read TGCGCCAGCGGGACTAGCCATGCCTACGCGCAGTACTTC. As protein: CASGTSHAYAQYF.

The chain uses TRBV20-1 and TRBJ2-1; TRBD2 matches at 10 bases. V lost 4 bases and J lost 9; bases outside the gene matches: 9. Looked up from germline, CDR1 is DFQATT and CDR2 is SNEGSKA (reference sequence). The CDR3 is 14 amino acids. The CDR3 region is CSATSGRDVSEQFF. The CDR3 DNA is TGCAGTGCTACAAGCGGGAGGGACGTGTCTGAGCAGTTCTTC.

This clonotype showed up many times. The chain has TRBV28 and TRBJ2-6, with 9 positions matching TRBD2. J lost 1 base, V lost 7 bases, and 8 bases had no gene match. This CDR3 region has 17 residues. The V gene's germline CDR1 is MDHEN and CDR2 SYDVKM. The CDR3 reads CASTLAAGGSGANVLTF. The CDR3 region has the DNA TGTGCCAGCACCCTAGCCGCGGGGGGGTCTGGGGCCAACGTCCTGACTTTC.